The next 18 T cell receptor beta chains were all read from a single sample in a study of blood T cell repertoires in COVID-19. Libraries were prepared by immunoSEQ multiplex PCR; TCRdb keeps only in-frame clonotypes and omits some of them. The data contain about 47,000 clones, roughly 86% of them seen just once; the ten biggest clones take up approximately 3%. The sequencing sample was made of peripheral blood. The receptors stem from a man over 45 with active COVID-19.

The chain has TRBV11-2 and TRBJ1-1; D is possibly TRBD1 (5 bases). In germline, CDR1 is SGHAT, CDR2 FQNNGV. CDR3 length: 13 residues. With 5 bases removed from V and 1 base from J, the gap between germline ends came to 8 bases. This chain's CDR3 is CASSPRANTEAFF. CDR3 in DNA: TGTGCCAGCAGCCCCAGGGCGAACACTGAAGCTTTCTTT.

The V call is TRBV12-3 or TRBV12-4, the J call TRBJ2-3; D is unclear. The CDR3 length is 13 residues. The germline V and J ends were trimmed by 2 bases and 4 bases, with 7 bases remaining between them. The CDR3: CASSLWSPDTQYF. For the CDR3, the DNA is TGTGCCAGCAGTTTATGGAGCCCAGATACGCAGTATTTT.

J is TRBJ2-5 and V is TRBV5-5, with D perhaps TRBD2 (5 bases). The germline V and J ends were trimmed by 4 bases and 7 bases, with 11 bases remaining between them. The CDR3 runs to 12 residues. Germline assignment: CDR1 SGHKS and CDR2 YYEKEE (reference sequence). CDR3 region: CASSPSAGTQYF. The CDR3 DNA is TGTGCCAGCAGCCCATCGGCGGGGACCCAGTACTTC.

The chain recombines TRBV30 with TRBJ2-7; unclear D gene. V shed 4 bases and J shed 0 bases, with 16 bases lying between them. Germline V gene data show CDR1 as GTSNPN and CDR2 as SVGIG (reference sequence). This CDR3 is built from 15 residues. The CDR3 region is CAWMPLAPLSYEQYV. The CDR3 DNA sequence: TGTGCCTGGATGCCGCTGGCCCCGCTCTCCTACGAGCAGTACGTC.

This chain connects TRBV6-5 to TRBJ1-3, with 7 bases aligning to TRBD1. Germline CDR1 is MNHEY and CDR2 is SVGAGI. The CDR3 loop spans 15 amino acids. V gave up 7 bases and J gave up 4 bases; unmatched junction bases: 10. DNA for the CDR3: TGTGCCAGCAAACTACAGGGGATGAGCGGAAACACCATATATTTT. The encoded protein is CASKLQGMSGNTIYF.

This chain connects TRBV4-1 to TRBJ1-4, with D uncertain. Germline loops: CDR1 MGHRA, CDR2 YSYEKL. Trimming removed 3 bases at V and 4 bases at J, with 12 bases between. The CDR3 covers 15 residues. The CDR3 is CASSQYLSGNEKLFF. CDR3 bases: TGCGCCAGCAGCCAGTATTTGAGTGGTAATGAAAAACTGTTTTTT.

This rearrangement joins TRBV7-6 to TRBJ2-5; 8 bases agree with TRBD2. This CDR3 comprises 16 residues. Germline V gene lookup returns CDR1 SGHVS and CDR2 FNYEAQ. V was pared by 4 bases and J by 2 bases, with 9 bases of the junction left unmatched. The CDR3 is CASSSRSGRGQETQYF. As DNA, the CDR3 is TGTGCCAGCAGCTCCCGGAGCGGGAGAGGTCAAGAGACCCAGTACTTC.

The DNA for the CDR3 is TGTGCAAGTCGCATAAGGCTAGCGGGACTCCTCCCGACGGGGGAGCAGTACGTC. Translation gives CASRIRLAGLLPTGEQYV. The gene calls are TRBV12-2 and TRBJ2-7; TRBD2, the table's D call, lacks a check against the DNA. TRBV12-2 is noted as a pseudogene. The CDR3 is 18 amino acids.

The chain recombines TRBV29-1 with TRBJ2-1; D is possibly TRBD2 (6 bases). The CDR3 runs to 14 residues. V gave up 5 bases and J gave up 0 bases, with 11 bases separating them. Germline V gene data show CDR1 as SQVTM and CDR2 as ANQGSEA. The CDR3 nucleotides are TGCAGCGTTTCAGGGAGGAGCTCCTACAATGAGCAGTTCTTC. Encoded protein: CSVSGRSSYNEQFF.

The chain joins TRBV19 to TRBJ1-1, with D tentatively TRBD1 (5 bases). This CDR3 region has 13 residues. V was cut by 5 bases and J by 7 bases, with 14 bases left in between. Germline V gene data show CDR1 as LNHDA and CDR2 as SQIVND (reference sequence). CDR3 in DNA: TGTGCCAGTAGTCTACTTCAGGGCGGTGAAGCTTTCTTT. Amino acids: CASSLLQGGEAFF.

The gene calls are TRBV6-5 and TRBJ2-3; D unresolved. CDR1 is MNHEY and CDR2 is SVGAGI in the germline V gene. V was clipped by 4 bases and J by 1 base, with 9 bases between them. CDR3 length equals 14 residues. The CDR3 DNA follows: TGTGCCAGCAGTTCCCAGCGCGGCACAGATACGCAGTATTTT. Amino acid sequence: CASSSQRGTDTQYF.

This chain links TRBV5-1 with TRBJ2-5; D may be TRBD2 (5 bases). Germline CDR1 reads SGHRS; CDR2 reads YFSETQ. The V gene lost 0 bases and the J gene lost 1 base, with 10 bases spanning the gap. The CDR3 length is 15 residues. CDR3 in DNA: TGCGCCAGCAGCTTGGGAAGGACTTCCCAAGAGACCCAGTACTTC. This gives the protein CASSLGRTSQETQYF.

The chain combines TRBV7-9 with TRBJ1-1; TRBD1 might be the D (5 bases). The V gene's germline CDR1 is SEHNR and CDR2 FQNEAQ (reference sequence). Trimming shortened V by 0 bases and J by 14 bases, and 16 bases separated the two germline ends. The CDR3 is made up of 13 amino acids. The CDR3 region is CASSLAIGRGVFF. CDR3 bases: TGTGCCAGCAGCTTAGCGATCGGGAGAGGGGTCTTCTTT.

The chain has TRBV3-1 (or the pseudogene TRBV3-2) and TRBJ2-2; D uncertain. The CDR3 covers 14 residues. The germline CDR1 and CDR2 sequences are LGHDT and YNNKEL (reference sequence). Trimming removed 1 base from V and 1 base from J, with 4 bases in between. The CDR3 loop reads CASSQARNTGELFF. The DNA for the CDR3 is TGTGCCAGCAGCCAAGCCCGGAACACCGGGGAGCTGTTTTTT.

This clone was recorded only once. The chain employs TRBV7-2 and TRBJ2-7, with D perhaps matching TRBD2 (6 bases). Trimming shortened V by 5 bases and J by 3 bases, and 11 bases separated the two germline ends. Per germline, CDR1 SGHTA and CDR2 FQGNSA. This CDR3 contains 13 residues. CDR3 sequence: CASSRGAGYEQYF. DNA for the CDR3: TGTGCCAGCAGCCGAGGAGCGGGCTACGAGCAGTACTTC.

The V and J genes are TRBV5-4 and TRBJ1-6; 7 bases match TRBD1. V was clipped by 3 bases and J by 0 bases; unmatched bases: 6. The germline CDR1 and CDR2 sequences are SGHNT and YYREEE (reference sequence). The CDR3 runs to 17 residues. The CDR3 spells CASSSRQGYSYNSPLHF. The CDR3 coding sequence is TGTGCCAGCAGCTCGCGACAGGGCTACTCCTATAATTCACCCCTCCACTTT.

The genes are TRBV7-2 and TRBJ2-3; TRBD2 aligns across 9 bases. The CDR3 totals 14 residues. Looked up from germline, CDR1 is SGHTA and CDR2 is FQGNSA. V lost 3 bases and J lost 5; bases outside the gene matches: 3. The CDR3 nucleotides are TGTGCCAGCAGCTTTTCTAGCGGGGTAGATACGCAGTATTTT. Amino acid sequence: CASSFSSGVDTQYF.

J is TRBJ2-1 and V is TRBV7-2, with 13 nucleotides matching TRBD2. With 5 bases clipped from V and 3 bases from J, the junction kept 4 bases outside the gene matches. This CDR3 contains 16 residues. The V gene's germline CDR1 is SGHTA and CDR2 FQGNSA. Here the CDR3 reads CASSTRLAGGYNEQFF. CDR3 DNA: TGTGCCAGCAGCACCCGACTAGCGGGAGGCTACAATGAGCAGTTCTTC.